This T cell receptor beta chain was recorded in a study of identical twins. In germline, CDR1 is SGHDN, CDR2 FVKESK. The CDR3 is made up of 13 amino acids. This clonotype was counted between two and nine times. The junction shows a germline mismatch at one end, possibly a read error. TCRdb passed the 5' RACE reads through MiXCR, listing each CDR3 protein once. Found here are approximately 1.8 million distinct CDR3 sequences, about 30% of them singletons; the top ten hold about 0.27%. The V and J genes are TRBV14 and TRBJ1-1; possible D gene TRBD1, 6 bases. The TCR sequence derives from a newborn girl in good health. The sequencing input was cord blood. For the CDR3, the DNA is TGTGCCAGCAGTCAGAGGGGGAACCCTGAAGCTTTCTTT. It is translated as CASSQRGNPEAFF.